This T cell receptor (beta chain) was documented in a study of cytomegalovirus exposure and HLA in healthy donors. Study results and limitations: Reportedly, TCR beta sequences accurately predicted HLA-A and HLA-B alleles in most subjects.

With respect to this clone: What it recognizes is unknown. Its ends do not fully match the called genes, so a read error is possible.

The germline V gene has CDR1 SGHRS and CDR2 YFSETQ. This CDR3 contains 15 residues. It was with 60 Vbeta and 13 Jbeta primers that the PCR ran. Using immunoSEQ multiplex PCR, the repertoire was profiled, and TCRdb retains in-frame clones only, with some absent. The sample has 90,000 to 150,000 clones, 60% to 80% seen once; the top ten hold roughly 16%. This receptor was taken from a man aged 50-60 years in good health and CMV-seropositive. Sequences were obtained from PBMCs. This chain connects TRBV5-1 to TRBJ2-6, with a weak D call TRBD1 (5 bases). In nucleotides, the CDR3 is TGCGCCAGCAGCCCCATACTCTCTGGGGCCAACGGCCTGACTTTC. As protein: CASSPILSGANGLTF.